This TCR beta chain was recovered during a study of blood T cell repertoires in COVID-19. Whole-study context: The United States, Italy and Spain supplied acute and convalescent COVID-19 samples. Sample material is recorded as cDNA or gDNA derived from T cells, B-cell-depleted T cells, or PBMCs.

Germline V gene data show CDR1 as PRHDT and CDR2 as FYEKMQ (reference sequence). The CDR3 totals 13 residues. The ends were cut back, 1 base at V and 8 bases at J, with 9 bases in the middle. Study processing details: Reference gene primer amplification gave nucleated cell count estimates. Generated by immunoSEQ multiplex PCR, the TCRdb table keeps only in-frame clones and is missing some. The V and J calls and clone size come from that table; D and trimming were worked out from the DNA. The sample carries some 100,000 clones, around four fifths recorded once. The receptor was derived from a man aged 50-59 years with active or convalescent COVID-19. The sequenced sample consisted of peripheral blood. The rearrangement uses TRBV13 and TRBJ1-3, with D possibly matching TRBD1 (5 bases). CDR3 sequence: CASSLVTRDTIYF. CDR3 bases: TGTGCCAGCAGCTTAGTTACCAGGGACACCATATATTTT. Complete variable domain (other parts from reference TRBV13 and TRBJ1-3): AAGVIQSPRHLIKEKRETATLKCYPIPRHDTVYWYQQGPGQDPQFLISFYEKMQSDKGSIPDRFSAQQFSDYHSELNMSSLELGDSALYFCASSLVTRDTIYFGEGSWLTVV.